This T cell receptor (beta chain) was captured in a study of T cells in Graves' hyperthyroidism and ophthalmopathy. General study findings and limits: Before onset, by a median of about seven months, the model predicted ophthalmopathy.

A word on this clonotype: The antigen remains unidentified. A clone one base away is much larger, so this may be a read error.

There are 15 residues in the CDR3. V was pared by 7 bases and J by 7 bases, with 22 bases between. Germline CDR1 reads LGHNT; CDR2 reads FRNRAP. It was RNA transcripts that yielded the amplified TCR beta CDR3 regions. HTBI primers drove first-round RT-PCR of the TCR CDR3. One entry per CDR3 protein, called by TCRdb with MiXCR from the multiplex PCR reads. The repertoire holds around 260,000 distinct CDR3 sequences, with 20% to 30% as singletons. The sequenced sample was blood. The receptor was isolated from a man aged 40-50 years with Graves' hyperthyroidism that later progressed to Graves' ophthalmopathy. V is TRBV12-5 and J is TRBJ2-5; D call uncertain. The CDR3 DNA is TGTGCTAGTGCCAACCATGACGGTCCCCGCCCGACCCAGTACTTC. This encodes CASANHDGPRPTQYF.